This T cell receptor (beta chain) is from a study of T cell responses to AZD1222 COVID-19 vaccine. The CDR3 is made up of 18 amino acids. Germline V lookup: CDR1 SGHRS, CDR2 YFSETQ. V lost 1 base and J lost 2, with 21 bases in between. The data were produced by immunoSEQ multiplex PCR, yet TCRdb's version contains in-frame clones alone and is incomplete. The sample comprises under 200,000 clones, almost 95% of which are singletons, and about 9.3% rests with the top ten. Material: peripheral blood, obtained on day 0 of AZD1222 vaccination. The rearrangement joins TRBV5-1 to TRBJ1-1, with D possibly matching TRBD1 (6 bases). The TCR sequence derives from an adult in good health. CDR3 residues: CASSLNSAGIGTNTEAFF. The CDR3 region has the DNA TGCGCCAGCAGCTTGAACTCGGCAGGTATTGGGACAAACACTGAAGCTTTCTTT.